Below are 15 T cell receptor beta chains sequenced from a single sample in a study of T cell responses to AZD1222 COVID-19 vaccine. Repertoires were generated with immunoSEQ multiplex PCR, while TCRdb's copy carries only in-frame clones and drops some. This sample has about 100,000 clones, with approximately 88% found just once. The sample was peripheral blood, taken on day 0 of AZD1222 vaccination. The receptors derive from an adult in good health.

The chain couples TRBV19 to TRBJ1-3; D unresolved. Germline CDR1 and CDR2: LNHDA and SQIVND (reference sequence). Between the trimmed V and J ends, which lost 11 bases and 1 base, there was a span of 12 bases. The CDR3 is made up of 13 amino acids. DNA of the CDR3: TGTGCCTCCGGAGGGAGATCTGGAAACACCATATATTTT. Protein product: CASGGRSGNTIYF.

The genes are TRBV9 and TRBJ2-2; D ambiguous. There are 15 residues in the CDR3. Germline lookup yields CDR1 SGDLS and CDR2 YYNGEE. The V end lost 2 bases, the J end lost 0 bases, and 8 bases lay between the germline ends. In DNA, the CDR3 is TGTGCCAGCAGCGTGGGCACAACGAACACCGGGGAGCTGTTTTTT. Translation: CASSVGTTNTGELFF.

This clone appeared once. The CDR3, as DNA: TGTGCCGTAGTGGTAAATACGCAGTATTTT. Residues: CAVVVNTQYF. The V and J genes are TRBV12-3 or TRBV12-4 and TRBJ2-3; D is uncertain. CDR3 length: 10 amino acids. Trimming stripped 11 bases from V and 7 bases from J, with 10 bases between.

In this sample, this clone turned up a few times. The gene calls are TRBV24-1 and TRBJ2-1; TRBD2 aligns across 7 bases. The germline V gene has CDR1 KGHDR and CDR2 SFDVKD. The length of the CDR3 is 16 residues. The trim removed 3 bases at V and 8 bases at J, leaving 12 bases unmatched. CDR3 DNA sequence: TGTGCCACCAGTGATGCCTCAGGGAGGGCGATGTATGAGCAGTTCTTC. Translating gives CATSDASGRAMYEQFF.

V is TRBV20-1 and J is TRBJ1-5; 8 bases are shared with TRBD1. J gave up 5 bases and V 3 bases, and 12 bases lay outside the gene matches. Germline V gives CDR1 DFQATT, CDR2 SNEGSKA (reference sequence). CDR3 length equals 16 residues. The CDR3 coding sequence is TGCAGTGCTAGTGTAACCCCGGGACAGGAAGATCAGCCCCAGCATTTT. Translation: CSASVTPGQEDQPQHF.

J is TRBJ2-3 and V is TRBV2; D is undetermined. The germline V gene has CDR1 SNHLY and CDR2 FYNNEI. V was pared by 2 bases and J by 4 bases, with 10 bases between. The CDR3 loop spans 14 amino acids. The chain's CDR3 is CASSENTNPDTQYF. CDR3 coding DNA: TGTGCCAGCAGTGAAAACACGAACCCAGATACGCAGTATTTT.

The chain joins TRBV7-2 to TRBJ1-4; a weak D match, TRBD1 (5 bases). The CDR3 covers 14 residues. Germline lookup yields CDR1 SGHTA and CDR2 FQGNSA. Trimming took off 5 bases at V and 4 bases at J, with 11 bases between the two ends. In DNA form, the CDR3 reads TGTGCCAGCAGCCGCGGACAACGTAATGAAAAACTGTTTTTT. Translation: CASSRGQRNEKLFF.

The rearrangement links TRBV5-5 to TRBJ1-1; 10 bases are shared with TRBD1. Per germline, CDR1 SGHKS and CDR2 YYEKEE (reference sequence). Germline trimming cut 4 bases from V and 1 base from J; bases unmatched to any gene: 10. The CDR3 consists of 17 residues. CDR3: CASSLGTGEFQNTEAFF. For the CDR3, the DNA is TGTGCCAGCAGCCTAGGGACAGGGGAATTCCAGAACACTGAAGCTTTCTTT.

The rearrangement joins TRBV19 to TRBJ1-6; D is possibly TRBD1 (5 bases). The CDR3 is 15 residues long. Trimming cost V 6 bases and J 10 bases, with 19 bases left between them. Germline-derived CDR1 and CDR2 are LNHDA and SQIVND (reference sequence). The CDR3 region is CASRVGGKDGSPLHF. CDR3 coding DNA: TGTGCCAGTAGGGTGGGGGGTAAGGATGGCTCACCCCTCCACTTT.

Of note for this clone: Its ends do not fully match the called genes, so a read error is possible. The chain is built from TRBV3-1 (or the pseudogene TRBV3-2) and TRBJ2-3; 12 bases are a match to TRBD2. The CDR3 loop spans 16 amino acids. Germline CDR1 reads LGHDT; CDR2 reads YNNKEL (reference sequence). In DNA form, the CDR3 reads TGTGCCAGCAGCAAAGAGACTAGCGGGAGAGAAGATACGCAGTATTTT. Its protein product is CASSKETSGREDTQYF.

DNA for the CDR3: TGTGCCAGCAGTTCGGGACAGTCGAGGGAGCAGTACTTC. Its protein is CASSSGQSREQYF. This chain links TRBV28 with TRBJ2-7, with 7 nucleotides matching TRBD1. The trim removed 4 bases at V and 7 bases at J, leaving 7 bases unmatched. The CDR3 spans 13 residues. The germline gives CDR1 MDHEN, CDR2 SYDVKM.

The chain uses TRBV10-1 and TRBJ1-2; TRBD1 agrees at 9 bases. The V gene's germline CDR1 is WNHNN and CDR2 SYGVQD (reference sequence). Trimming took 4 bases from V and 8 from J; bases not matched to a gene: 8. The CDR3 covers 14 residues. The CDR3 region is CASSAGTGYGGYTF. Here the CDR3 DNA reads TGCGCCAGCAGTGCCGGGACAGGGTACGGCGGCTACACCTTC.

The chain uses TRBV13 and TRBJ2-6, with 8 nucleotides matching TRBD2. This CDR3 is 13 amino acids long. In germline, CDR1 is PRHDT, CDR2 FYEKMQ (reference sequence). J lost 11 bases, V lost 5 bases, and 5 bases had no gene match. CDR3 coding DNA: TGTGCCAGCAGCCCCGGGGGGGTAGACGTCCTGACTTTC. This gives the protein CASSPGGVDVLTF.

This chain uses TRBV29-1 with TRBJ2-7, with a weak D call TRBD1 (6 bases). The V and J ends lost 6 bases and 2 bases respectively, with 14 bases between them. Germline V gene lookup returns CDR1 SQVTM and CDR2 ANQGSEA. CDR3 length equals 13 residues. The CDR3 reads CSVAGDEAYEQYF. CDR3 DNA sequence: TGCAGCGTCGCAGGGGATGAGGCCTACGAGCAGTACTTC.

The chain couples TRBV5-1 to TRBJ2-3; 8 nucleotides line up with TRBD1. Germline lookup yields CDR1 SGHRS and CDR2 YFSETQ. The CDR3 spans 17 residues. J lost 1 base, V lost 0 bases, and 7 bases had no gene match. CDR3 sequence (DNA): TGCGCCAGCAGCTTGGAGACAGGGGAGAGAGGCACAGATACGCAGTATTTT. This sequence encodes CASSLETGERGTDTQYF.